This T cell receptor (beta chain) was documented in a study of blood T cell repertoires in COVID-19. A Seattle source enrolled patients during active infection and followed them longitudinally. Clones were sequenced by immunoSEQ multiplex PCR, and TCRdb holds only the in-frame ones, with some missing. The table shows 500,000 to 600,000 clones, with roughly nine tenths occurring only once. This clonotype was obtained from a woman aged 45-65 years with COVID-19, enrolled during active disease. Sequenced sample: peripheral blood.

CDR3 in amino acids: CASSEADGKEQFF. The CDR3 DNA reads TGTGCCAGCAGTGAAGCGGACGGGAAAGAGCAGTTCTTC. The gene calls are TRBV2 and TRBJ2-1; tentative D call: TRBD2 (5 bases). This CDR3 is built from 13 residues. The germline V gene encodes CDR1 SNHLY and CDR2 FYNNEI. The germline V and J ends were trimmed by 0 bases and 10 bases, with 10 bases remaining between them.